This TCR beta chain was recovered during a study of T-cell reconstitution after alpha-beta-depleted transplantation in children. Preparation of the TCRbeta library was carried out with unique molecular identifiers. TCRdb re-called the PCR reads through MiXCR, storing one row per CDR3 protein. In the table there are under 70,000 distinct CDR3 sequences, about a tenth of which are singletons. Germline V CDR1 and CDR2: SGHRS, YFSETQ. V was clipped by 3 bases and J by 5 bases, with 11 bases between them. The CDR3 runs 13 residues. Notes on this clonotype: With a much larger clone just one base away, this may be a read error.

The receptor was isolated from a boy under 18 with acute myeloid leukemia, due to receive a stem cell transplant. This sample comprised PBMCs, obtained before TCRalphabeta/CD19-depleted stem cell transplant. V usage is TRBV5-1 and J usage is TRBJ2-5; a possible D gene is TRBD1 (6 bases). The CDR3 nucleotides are TGCGCCAGCAGCTGGACAGTGGGTGAGACCCAGTACTTC. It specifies CASSWTVGETQYF. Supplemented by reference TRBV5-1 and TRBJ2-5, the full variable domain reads KAGVTQTPRYLIKTRGQQVTLSCSPISGHRSVSWYQQTPGQGLQFLFEYFSETQRNKGNFPGRFSGRQFSNSRSEMNVSTLELGDSALYLCASSWTVGETQYFGPGTRLLVL.